A single sample gave rise to the 32 T cell receptor beta chains below, sequenced in a study of human T cells and chemical hapten exposure. As for time point: patch test 2, 6 weeks after DPC sensitization. Treatment indicated: therapeutic diphenylcyclopropenone sensitization with weekly scalp DPC. TCRdb used MiXCR to reprocess the RACE reads, holding one entry per CDR3 protein. The sample lists about 78,000 distinct CDR3 sequences; about 8% were seen once. Material: whole blood, obtained in connection with sensitization to the hapten diphenylcyclopropenone (DPC). The receptor set was obtained from a woman aged 45-60 years with alopecia areata. Some clones in this sample may be carry-over from other donors' samples.

The chain employs TRBV20-1 and TRBJ1-5; D ambiguous. Germline lookup yields CDR1 DFQATT and CDR2 SNEGSKA (reference sequence). The CDR3 is 13 residues long. V lost 6 bases and J 0 bases, leaving 9 bases between the germline ends. The CDR3 reads CSATAISNQPQHF. In DNA, the CDR3 is TGCAGTGCAACAGCAATTAGCAATCAGCCCCAGCATTTT.

The rearrangement links TRBV10-3 to TRBJ1-1; 9 nucleotides match TRBD1. Germline V CDR1 and CDR2: ENHRY, SYGVKD. This CDR3 has 14 residues. V was pared by 3 bases and J by 5 bases, with 4 bases of the junction left unmatched. In DNA form, the CDR3 reads TGTGCCATCAGTGAAAGAGGACAGGGGACTGAAGCTTTCTTT. Translating it yields CAISERGQGTEAFF.

This clonotype has at least ten counts. The chain has TRBV28 and TRBJ1-5, with TRBD1 identical over 10 bases. After removal of 9 bases from V and 4 bases from J, the junction contained 9 bases not matched to a gene. Per germline, CDR1 MDHEN and CDR2 SYDVKM. CDR3 length equals 15 residues. CDR3 nucleotides: TGTGCCAGTAATTTCCCGGGACAGGGGAATCAGCCCCAGCATTTT. It is translated as CASNFPGQGNQPQHF. The complete variable domain, with remaining parts taken from reference TRBV28 and TRBJ1-5, reads DVKVTQSSRYLVKRTGEKVFLECVQDMDHENMFWYRQDPGLGLRLIYFSYDVKMKEKGDIPEGYSVSREKKERFSLILESASTNQTSMYLCASNFPGQGNQPQHFGDGTRLSIL.

Ten or more counts support this clonotype. The chain is built from TRBV12-3 or TRBV12-4 and TRBJ2-1; 10 bases are shared with TRBD1. This CDR3 comprises 16 residues. Unmatched junction bases numbered 14, after V lost 3 bases and J lost 12 bases. The DNA for the CDR3 is TGTGCCAGCAGTTTTCGACAGGGGGCCGCATACATGGGGCAGTTCTTC. Its translation is CASSFRQGAAYMGQFF.

The table lists this clonotype with a few counts. This rearrangement joins TRBV28 to TRBJ2-3; TRBD2 matches 7 bases. V was pared by 0 bases and J by 2 bases, with 5 bases of the junction left unmatched. The CDR3 runs 16 residues. The germline gives CDR1 MDHEN, CDR2 SYDVKM. CDR3 amino acids: CASSLWAGEDTDTQYF. The CDR3 DNA sequence: TGTGCCAGCAGTTTATGGGCGGGAGAGGACACAGATACGCAGTATTTT.

This clonotype was counted a few times. A much larger clone lies one base from this, so it may be a read error. V is TRBV29-1 and J is TRBJ1-5; a possible D gene is TRBD1 (5 bases). This CDR3 has 11 amino acids. Looked up from germline, CDR1 is SQVTM and CDR2 is ANQGSEA. CDR3 DNA: TGCAGCGTGCAGGGTCCTCAGCCCCAGAATTTT. Its protein product is CSVQGPQPQNF.

V is TRBV3-1 and J is TRBJ2-1; the D gene is possibly TRBD2 (5 bases). Trimming took off 4 bases at V and 2 bases at J, with 12 bases between the two ends. Germline loops: CDR1 LGHDT, CDR2 YNNKEL (reference sequence). The CDR3 contains 15 residues. CDR3 in DNA: TGTGCCAGCAGCCCCCCTACGGGGACCTACAATGAGCAGTTCTTC. Translated: CASSPPTGTYNEQFF.

This clonotype has a handful of counts. The chain joins TRBV29-1 to TRBJ2-5; TRBD2 is a possible D gene (5 bases). The CDR3 has 13 amino acids. V shed 7 bases and J shed 2 bases, with 14 bases lying between them. Germline CDR1 and CDR2: SQVTM and ANQGSEA. CDR3 in DNA: TGCAGCGGTTTTTTCCGGGAACAAGAGACCCAGTACTTC. Amino acid sequence: CSGFFREQETQYF. Full variable domain (outside the CDR3, taken from reference TRBV29-1 and TRBJ2-5): SAVISQKPSRDICQRGTSLTIQCQVDSQVTMMFWYRQQPGQSLTLIATANQGSEATYESGFVIDKFPISRPNLTFSTLTVSNMSPEDSSIYLCSGFFREQETQYFGPGTRLLVL.

The chain joins TRBV4-2 to TRBJ1-1; 7 bases are a match to TRBD1. The CDR3 length is 15 residues. After removal of 6 bases from V and 1 base from J, the junction contained 8 bases not matched to a gene. CDR1 LGHNA and CDR2 YNFKEQ come from the germline V gene. CDR3 sequence (DNA): TGTGCCAGCAGGGAGGGGGCGTACGGGAACACTGAAGCTTTCTTT. Translating it yields CASREGAYGNTEAFF.

This clonotype showed up many times. The chain has TRBV7-3 and TRBJ2-5, with 9 bases matching TRBD2. V dropped 5 bases and J dropped 1; count of bases not matched to a gene: 2. Germline V gene sequence: CDR1 SGHTA, CDR2 FQGTGA. CDR3 length: 14 residues. CDR3 sequence: CASSLSGGQETQYF. Here the CDR3 DNA reads TGTGCCAGCAGCCTTAGCGGGGGCCAAGAGACCCAGTACTTC.

Of note for this clonotype: This may be a read error: a much more frequent sequence differs by one nucleotide. The CDR3 here is CTISEVSSYEQYF. Written as DNA, the CDR3 is TGTACCATCAGTGAGGTTAGCTCCTACGAGCAGTACTTC. This sequence joins TRBV10-3 and TRBJ2-7; no definite D call. Germline V gene sequence: CDR1 ENHRY, CDR2 SYGVKD. The CDR3 loop spans 13 amino acids.

This clonotype was counted a few times. The V call is TRBV6-2 or TRBV6-3, the J call TRBJ1-5; weak D call: TRBD1 (5 bases). CDR1 and CDR2 from the germline V gene are MNHEY and SVGEGT. Deletions cut 0 bases from V and 6 bases from J, with 12 bases between. This CDR3 comprises 15 residues. The CDR3 is CASSYSRGLGQPQHF. The CDR3 DNA sequence: TGTGCCAGCAGTTACTCGAGGGGCTTGGGTCAGCCCCAGCATTTT.

This clonotype was detected only a few times. As DNA, the CDR3 is TGTGCCAGCACTCCGGGGGCTGGGGCCAACGTCCTGACTTTC. It yields the protein CASTPGAGANVLTF. The chain joins TRBV7-9 to TRBJ2-6; tentative D call: TRBD2 (6 bases). The V end lost 7 bases, the J end lost 2 bases, and 9 bases lay between the germline ends. The CDR3 is made up of 14 amino acids. CDR1 SEHNR and CDR2 FQNEAQ come from the germline V gene (reference sequence). The full variable domain, its missing parts supplied by reference TRBV7-9 and TRBJ2-6, is DTGVSQNPRHKITKRGQNVTFRCDPISEHNRLYWYRQTLGQGPEFLTYFQNEAQLEKSRLLSDRFSAERPKGSFSTLEIQRTEQGDSAMYLCASTPGAGANVLTFGAGSRLTVL.

Many counts were recorded for this clonotype. V and J are TRBV29-1 and TRBJ2-1; 8 nucleotides align to TRBD1. The CDR3 is 16 amino acids. Germline CDR1 is SQVTM and CDR2 is ANQGSEA. The J segment lost 2 bases and the V segment lost 5 bases, leaving 11 bases of the junction unmatched. The DNA of the CDR3 is TGCAGCGTTAATGGGGGCAGGGGGCTAGCCTACAATGAGCAGTTCTTC. Its translation is CSVNGGRGLAYNEQFF.

The rearrangement links TRBV7-6 to TRBJ1-3; D gene ambiguous. Trimming left V 6 bases short and J 4 bases short, with 16 bases between. The CDR3 spans 15 residues. CDR1 and CDR2 (germline): SGHVS, FNYEAQ. CDR3 DNA sequence: TGTGCCAGCAGTCCCGGGTCCGAGGCAGGAAACACCATATATTTT. This sequence encodes CASSPGSEAGNTIYF.

This clonotype was counted between two and nine times. The chain has TRBV12-3 or TRBV12-4 and TRBJ2-1; possibly TRBD2 for D (5 bases). The CDR3 consists of 14 residues. The V end was cut by 5 bases, the J end by 7 bases, with 15 bases between. The CDR3 loop is CASSRPGAANEQFF. For the CDR3, the DNA is TGTGCCAGCAGTCGTCCCGGAGCGGCGAATGAGCAGTTCTTC.

In its sample, this clonotype was seen many times. This sequence joins TRBV10-2 and TRBJ2-3; D remains unclear. Germline V CDR1 and CDR2: WSHSY, SAAADI. This CDR3 is built from 14 residues. The V and J ends lost 3 bases and 3 bases respectively, with 10 bases between them. CDR3 sequence (DNA): TGCGCCAGCAGTGAAAGGGTAGGAACAGATACGCAGTATTTT. Its translation is CASSERVGTDTQYF.

Ten or more counts support this clonotype. This chain connects TRBV29-1 to TRBJ2-4; 7 bases line up with TRBD2. This CDR3 spans 13 amino acids. From germline, CDR1 is SQVTM and CDR2 ANQGSEA. The V and J ends lost 4 bases and 3 bases, in that order; junction bases with no gene match: 3. CDR3 sequence (DNA): TGCAGCGTTGTGGCTAGCGGCAAAAACATTCAGTACTTC. The encoded protein is CSVVASGKNIQYF.

The gene calls are TRBV7-2 and TRBJ1-5, with 12 bases identical to TRBD1. The CDR3 is 15 residues long. Trimming at V came to 3 bases and at J to 4 bases, leaving 1 base not matched to a gene. Germline V gene sequence: CDR1 SGHTA, CDR2 FQGNSA. CDR3 protein: CASSLGQGANQPQHF. DNA for the CDR3: TGTGCCAGCAGCTTGGGACAGGGGGCGAATCAGCCCCAGCATTTT.

The J gene is TRBJ2-2, the V gene TRBV3-1; D might be TRBD2 (5 bases). V was shortened by 4 bases and J by 2 bases, with 8 bases between the two germline ends. Germline CDR1 and CDR2: LGHDT and YNNKEL (reference sequence). The length of the CDR3 is 14 residues. The CDR3 is CASSRRGNTGELFF. The CDR3 coding sequence is TGTGCCAGCAGCCGCCGGGGTAACACCGGGGAGCTGTTTTTT.

This clonotype was observed many times. The genes are TRBV6-5 and TRBJ2-3; D is tentatively TRBD1 or TRBD2 (5 bases each). CDR3 size: 14 residues. Germline lookup yields CDR1 MNHEY and CDR2 SVGAGI. V was cut by 5 bases and J by 4 bases, with 13 bases left in between. In nucleotides, the CDR3 is TGTGCCAGCAGTCCCTCCGGGGCACCAGATACGCAGTATTTT. Its protein product is CASSPSGAPDTQYF.

There are a few counts of this clonotype. This sequence joins TRBV11-2 and TRBJ2-3, with D uncertain. V dropped 4 bases and J dropped 7 bases, with 9 bases sitting between them. The germline gives CDR1 SGHAT, CDR2 FQNNGV. The CDR3 is made up of 12 amino acids. The CDR3 protein is CASSSRANTQYF. Here the CDR3 DNA reads TGTGCCAGCAGCTCCCGGGCTAATACGCAGTATTTT. The complete variable domain, with remaining parts taken from reference TRBV11-2 and TRBJ2-3, reads EAGVAQSPRYKIIEKRQSVAFWCNPISGHATLYWYQQILGQGPKLLIQFQNNGVVDDSQLPKDRFSAERLKGVDSTLKIQPAKLEDSAVYLCASSSRANTQYFGPGTRLTVL.

V and J are TRBV25-1 and TRBJ1-5; maybe TRBD1 (5 bases). The V gene's germline CDR1 is MGHDK and CDR2 SYGVNS. V was shortened by 2 bases and J by 7 bases, with 12 bases between the two germline ends. CDR3 length equals 14 residues. The CDR3 here is CASSELRVGQPQHF. The CDR3, as DNA: TGTGCCAGCAGTGAACTCAGGGTAGGACAGCCCCAGCATTTT.

A few counts support this clonotype. This chain joins TRBV4-2 and TRBJ2-7, with 10 bases identical to TRBD1. The length of the CDR3 is 15 residues. V trimming: 0 bases; J trimming: 7 bases; junction bases outside the gene matches: 6. The V gene's germline CDR1 is LGHNA and CDR2 YNFKEQ. CDR3: CASSQEDRGSLEQYF. In nucleotides, the CDR3 is TGTGCCAGCAGCCAAGAGGACAGGGGGAGCTTAGAGCAGTACTTC.

This clonotype occurred a few times. This chain joins TRBV7-2 and TRBJ2-2, with 10 nucleotides matching TRBD2. CDR3 length equals 18 residues. Unmatched junction bases numbered 15, after V lost 5 bases and J lost 6 bases. Germline V gene lookup returns CDR1 SGHTA and CDR2 FQGNSA. CDR3 region: CASSPPDLFGTSAGELFF. The CDR3 DNA follows: TGTGCCAGCAGCCCCCCCGACCTTTTCGGGACTAGCGCCGGGGAGCTGTTTTTT.

The table lists this clonotype with many counts. The chain has TRBV30 and TRBJ1-5; no clear D. CDR3 length: 10 residues. CDR1 is GTSNPN and CDR2 is SVGIG in the germline V gene (reference sequence). Trimming removed 5 bases from V and 5 bases from J, with 4 bases in between. Here the CDR3 DNA reads TGTGCCTGGGGCGATCAGCCCCAGCATTTT. Translated: CAWGDQPQHF.

This clonotype occurred many times. The rearrangement joins TRBV9 to TRBJ2-3; 8 positions match TRBD2. The CDR3 length is 15 residues. The trim removed 0 bases at V and 0 bases at J, leaving 0 bases unmatched. Per the germline V gene, CDR1 is SGDLS and CDR2 is YYNGEE. The CDR3 region is CASSVVAGSTDTQYF. The CDR3 nucleotides are TGTGCCAGCAGCGTAGTAGCGGGGAGCACAGATACGCAGTATTTT.

This clonotype has more than one count but fewer than ten. The rearrangement uses TRBV7-2 and TRBJ2-5, with D unclear. Germline CDR1 and CDR2: SGHTA and FQGNSA. V gave up 2 bases and J gave up 2 bases, with 12 bases separating them. The CDR3 is 15 amino acids. CDR3 residues: CASSLSGIGQETQYF. The DNA for the CDR3 is TGTGCCAGCAGCTTAAGTGGGATAGGGCAAGAGACCCAGTACTTC.

The chain has TRBV6-1 and TRBJ2-3; unclear D gene. Germline lookup yields CDR1 MNHNS and CDR2 SASEGT. The CDR3 sequence is 12 residues long. V was clipped by 6 bases and J by 4 bases, with 8 bases between them. CDR3 amino acids: CASSPRPDTQYF. The CDR3 coding sequence is TGTGCCAGCAGCCCCCGACCAGATACGCAGTATTTT.

This clonotype was observed many times. The chain has TRBV20-1 and TRBJ2-7; 12 nucleotides align to TRBD2. Germline values: CDR1 DFQATT, CDR2 SNEGSKA (reference sequence). After removal of 1 base from V and 2 bases from J, the junction contained 3 bases not matched to a gene. The CDR3 is 15 amino acids. The CDR3 DNA reads as TGCAGTGCTAGAGGACTAGCGGGGGATGCCTACGAGCAGTACTTC. Its protein product is CSARGLAGDAYEQYF.

This clonotype was counted many times. The J gene is TRBJ1-4, the V gene TRBV29-1; 8 positions agree with TRBD1. Germline-derived CDR1 and CDR2 are SQVTM and ANQGSEA. The CDR3 has 13 residues. After removal of 5 bases from V and 8 bases from J, the junction contained 7 bases not matched to a gene. In DNA, the CDR3 is TGCAGCGTTCGGGGACAGGAGGACGAAAAACTGTTTTTT. This codes for CSVRGQEDEKLFF.

This chain links TRBV2 with TRBJ2-4; 7 nucleotides match TRBD2. Germline V gives CDR1 SNHLY, CDR2 FYNNEI. There are 12 residues in the CDR3. The junction had 4 bases not matched to a gene; V was cut back by 6 bases and J by 8 bases. CDR3 sequence: CASRGGWDIQYF. CDR3 in DNA: TGTGCCAGCAGGGGAGGGTGGGACATTCAGTACTTC.